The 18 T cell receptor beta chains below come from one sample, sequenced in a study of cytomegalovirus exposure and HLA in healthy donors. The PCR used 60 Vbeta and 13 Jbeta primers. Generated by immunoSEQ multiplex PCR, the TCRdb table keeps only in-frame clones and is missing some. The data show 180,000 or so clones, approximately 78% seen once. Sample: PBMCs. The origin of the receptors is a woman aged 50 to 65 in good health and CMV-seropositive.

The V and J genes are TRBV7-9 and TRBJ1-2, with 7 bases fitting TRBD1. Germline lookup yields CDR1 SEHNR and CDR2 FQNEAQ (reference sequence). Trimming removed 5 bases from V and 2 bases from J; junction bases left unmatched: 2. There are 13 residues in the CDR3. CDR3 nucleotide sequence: TGTGCCAGCAGCGAGGGACAGAACTATGGCTACACCTTC. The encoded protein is CASSEGQNYGYTF. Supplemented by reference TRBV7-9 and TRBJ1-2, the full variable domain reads DTGVSQNPRHKITKRGQNVTFRCDPISEHNRLYWYRQTLGQGPEFLTYFQNEAQLEKSRLLSDRFSAERPKGSFSTLEIQRTEQGDSAMYLCASSEGQNYGYTFGSGTRLTVV.

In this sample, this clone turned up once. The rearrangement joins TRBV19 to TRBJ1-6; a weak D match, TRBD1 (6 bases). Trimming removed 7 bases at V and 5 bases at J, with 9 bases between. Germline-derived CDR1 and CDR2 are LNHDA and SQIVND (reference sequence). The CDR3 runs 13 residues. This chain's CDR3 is CASKDRDNSPLHF. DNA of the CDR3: TGTGCCAGTAAGGACAGAGATAATTCACCCCTCCACTTT. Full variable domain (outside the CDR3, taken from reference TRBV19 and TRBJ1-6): DGGITQSPKYLFRKEGQNVTLSCEQNLNHDAMYWYRQDPGQGLRLIYYSQIVNDFQKGDIAEGYSVSREKKESFPLTVTSAQKNPTAFYLCASKDRDNSPLHFGNGTRLTVT.

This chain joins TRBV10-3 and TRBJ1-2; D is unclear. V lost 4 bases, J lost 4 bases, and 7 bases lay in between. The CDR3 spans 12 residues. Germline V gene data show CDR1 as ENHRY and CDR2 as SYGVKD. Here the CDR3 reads CAISAGTYGYTF. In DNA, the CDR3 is TGTGCCATCAGTGCAGGCACCTATGGCTACACCTTC.

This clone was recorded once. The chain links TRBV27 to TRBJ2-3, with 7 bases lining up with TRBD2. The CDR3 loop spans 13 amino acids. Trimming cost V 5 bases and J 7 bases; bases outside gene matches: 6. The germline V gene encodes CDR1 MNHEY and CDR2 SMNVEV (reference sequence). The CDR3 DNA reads TGTGCCAGCAGTGATACGGGACTACATACGCAGTATTTT. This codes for CASSDTGLHTQYF.

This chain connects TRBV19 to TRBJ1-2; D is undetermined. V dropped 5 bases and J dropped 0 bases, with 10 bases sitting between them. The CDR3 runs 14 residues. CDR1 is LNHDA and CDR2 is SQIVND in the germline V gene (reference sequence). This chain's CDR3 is CASSLEWTNYGYTF. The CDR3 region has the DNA TGTGCCAGTAGTTTGGAGTGGACTAACTATGGCTACACCTTC.

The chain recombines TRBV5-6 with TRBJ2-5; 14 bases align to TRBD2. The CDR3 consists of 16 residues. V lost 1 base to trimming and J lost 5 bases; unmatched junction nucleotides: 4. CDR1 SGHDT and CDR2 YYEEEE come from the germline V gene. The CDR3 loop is CASSLRGTSGGETQYF. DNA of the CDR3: TGTGCCAGCAGCTTGAGGGGGACTAGCGGGGGTGAGACCCAGTACTTC.

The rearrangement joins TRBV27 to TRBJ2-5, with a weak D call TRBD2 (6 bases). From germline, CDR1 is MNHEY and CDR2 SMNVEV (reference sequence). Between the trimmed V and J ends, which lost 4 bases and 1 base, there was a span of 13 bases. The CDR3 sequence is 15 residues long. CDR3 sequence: CASSSSGLFQETQYF. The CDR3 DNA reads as TGTGCCAGCAGTTCCAGCGGGCTATTCCAAGAGACCCAGTACTTC.

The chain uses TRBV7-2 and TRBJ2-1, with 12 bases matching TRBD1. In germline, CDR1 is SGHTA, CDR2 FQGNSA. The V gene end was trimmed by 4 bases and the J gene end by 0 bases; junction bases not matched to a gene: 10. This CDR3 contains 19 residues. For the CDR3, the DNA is TGTGCCAGCAGCTCAAGGGGACAGGGGGCTGGGAGCTCCTACAATGAGCAGTTCTTC. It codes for CASSSRGQGAGSSYNEQFF.

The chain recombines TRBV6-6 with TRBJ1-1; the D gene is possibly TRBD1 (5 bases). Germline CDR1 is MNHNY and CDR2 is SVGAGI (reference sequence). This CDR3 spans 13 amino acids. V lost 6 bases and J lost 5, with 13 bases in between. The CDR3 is CASSRGALTEAFF. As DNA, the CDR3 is TGTGCCAGCAGCCGCGGGGCGCTGACTGAAGCTTTCTTT.

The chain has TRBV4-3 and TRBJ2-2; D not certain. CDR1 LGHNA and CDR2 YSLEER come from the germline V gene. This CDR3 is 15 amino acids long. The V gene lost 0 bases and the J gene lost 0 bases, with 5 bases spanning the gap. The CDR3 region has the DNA TGCGCCAGCAGCCAAGAGGCAGCGAACACCGGGGAGCTGTTTTTT. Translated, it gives CASSQEAANTGELFF.

In DNA, the CDR3 is TGTGCCAGCAGTGTTTCTAAGAATTCACCCCTCCACTTT. It specifies CASSVSKNSPLHF. The chain combines TRBV2 with TRBJ1-6; D is undetermined. Trimming took 4 bases from V and 7 from J, leaving 8 bases between them. The germline V gene has CDR1 SNHLY and CDR2 FYNNEI. The CDR3 loop spans 13 amino acids.

The CDR3 loop reads CASPRSPTAGYNEQFF. Here the CDR3 DNA reads TGTGCCAGCCCGAGGTCCCCAACCGCGGGTTACAATGAGCAGTTCTTC. The V gene is TRBV2, the J gene TRBJ2-1; TRBD2 is a possible D gene (5 bases). Germline-derived CDR1 and CDR2 are SNHLY and FYNNEI. V lost 8 bases and J 4 bases, leaving 21 bases between the germline ends. The CDR3 consists of 16 residues.

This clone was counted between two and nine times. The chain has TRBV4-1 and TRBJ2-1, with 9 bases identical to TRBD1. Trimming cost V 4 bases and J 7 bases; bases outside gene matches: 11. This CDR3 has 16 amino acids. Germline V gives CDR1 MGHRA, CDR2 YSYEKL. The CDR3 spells CASSLTTGQGWNEQFF. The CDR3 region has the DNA TGCGCCAGCAGCCTAACGACCGGACAGGGGTGGAATGAGCAGTTCTTC.

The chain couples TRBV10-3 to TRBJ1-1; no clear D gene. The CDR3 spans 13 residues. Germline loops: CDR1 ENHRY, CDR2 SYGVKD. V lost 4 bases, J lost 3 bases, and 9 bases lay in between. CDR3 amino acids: CAISAREDTEAFF. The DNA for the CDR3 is TGTGCCATCAGTGCGCGGGAGGACACTGAAGCTTTCTTT.

The CDR3 loop reads CASSKPGQLWEQYF. CDR3 nucleotide sequence: TGTGCCAGCAGTAAACCGGGACAGCTTTGGGAGCAGTACTTC. V and J are TRBV27 and TRBJ2-7; 7 bases align to TRBD1. CDR3 size: 14 residues. Germline lookup yields CDR1 MNHEY and CDR2 SMNVEV (reference sequence). After removal of 5 bases from V and 7 bases from J, the junction contained 11 bases not matched to a gene.

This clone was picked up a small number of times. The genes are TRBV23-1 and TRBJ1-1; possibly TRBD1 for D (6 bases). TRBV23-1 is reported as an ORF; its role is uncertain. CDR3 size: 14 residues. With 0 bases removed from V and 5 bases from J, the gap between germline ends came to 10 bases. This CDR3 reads CASSQSGGRTEAFF. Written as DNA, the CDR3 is TGCGCCAGCAGTCAATCGGGGGGGCGAACTGAAGCTTTCTTT.

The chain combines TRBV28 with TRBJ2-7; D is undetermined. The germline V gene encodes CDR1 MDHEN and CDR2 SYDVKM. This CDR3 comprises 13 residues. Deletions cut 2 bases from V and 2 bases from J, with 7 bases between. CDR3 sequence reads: CASSLRVPYEQYF. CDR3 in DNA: TGTGCCAGCAGTTTACGGGTGCCCTACGAGCAGTACTTC.

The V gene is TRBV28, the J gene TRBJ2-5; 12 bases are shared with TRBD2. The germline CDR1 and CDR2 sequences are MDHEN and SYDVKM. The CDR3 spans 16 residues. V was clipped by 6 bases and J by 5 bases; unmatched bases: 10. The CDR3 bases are TGTGCCAGCAGCCACACGCTAGCGGGAGGGGGGGAGACCCAGTACTTC. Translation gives CASSHTLAGGGETQYF.